This section outlines one T cell receptor (beta chain) sequence together with its context. Its antigen is unknown. The data stem from a study of cytomegalovirus exposure and HLA in healthy donors. Across the whole study: From HLA-typed donors, an early data release held around 80 million unique TCRs.

Overall study results and limits: The authors later found TCR association rates varying by HLA locus, with DRB1 most and HLA-C fewest. For TCR beta chains, V- and J-gene trimming was later linked to a missense DCLRE1C variant.

V was cut by 9 bases and J by 5 bases, with 20 bases left in between. Germline-derived CDR1 and CDR2 are ENHRY and SYGVKD. CDR3 size: 15 residues. Primers: 60 Vbeta forward and 13 Jbeta reverse. Clones were sequenced by immunoSEQ multiplex PCR, and TCRdb holds only the in-frame ones, with some missing. Of about 190,000 clones in the sample, 75% to 90% were seen once. Sample: PBMCs. This receptor was identified in a boy under 10 years old in good health and CMV-seronegative. The chain joins TRBV10-3 to TRBJ2-1; tentatively, D is TRBD2 (7 bases). The CDR3 loop is CAMRGGLASDNEQFF. The CDR3 DNA sequence: TGTGCCATGAGGGGGGGGCTAGCGTCAGACAATGAGCAGTTCTTC.